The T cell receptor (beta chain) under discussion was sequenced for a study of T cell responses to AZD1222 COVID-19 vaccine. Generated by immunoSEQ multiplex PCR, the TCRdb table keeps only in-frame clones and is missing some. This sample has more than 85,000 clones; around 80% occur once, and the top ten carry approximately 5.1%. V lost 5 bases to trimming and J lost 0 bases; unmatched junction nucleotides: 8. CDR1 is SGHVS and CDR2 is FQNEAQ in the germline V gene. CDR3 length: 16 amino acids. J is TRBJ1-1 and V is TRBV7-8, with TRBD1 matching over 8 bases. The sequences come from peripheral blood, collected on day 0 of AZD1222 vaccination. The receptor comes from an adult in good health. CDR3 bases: TGTGCCAGCAGCCTACTTCGGACAGGGTTGAACACTGAAGCTTTCTTT. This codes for CASSLLRTGLNTEAFF.